The 26 T cell receptor beta chains below all came from one sample that was sequenced in a study of beta chain features in type 1 diabetes. These receptors have no known antigen. TCRB transcripts that were expressed got sequenced, as all of the isolated RNA had been reverse transcribed. Generated by immunoSEQ multiplex PCR, the TCRdb table keeps only in-frame clones and is missing some. The data contain around 360,000 clones, roughly 12% of them singletons. Study outcomes and limitations: Type 1 diabetes patients had moderately but significantly shorter TCRB CDR3s in all four CD4+ subsets.

Sequencing input: naive CD4+ T cells from blood. The receptors stem from a woman under 30 with type 1 diabetes.

The V call is TRBV7-3, the J call TRBJ2-3; TRBD2 might be the D (5 bases). Trimming removed 5 bases from V and 2 bases from J, with 14 bases in between. This CDR3 has 15 residues. CDR1 is SGHTA, CDR2 FQGTGA, per germline. The CDR3 DNA follows: TGTGCCAGCAGCCTCCGCGGGCAATACACAGATACGCAGTATTTT. It translates to CASSLRGQYTDTQYF.

The chain combines TRBV7-9 with TRBJ1-2; 8 bases fit TRBD1. The CDR3 is made up of 12 amino acids. After removal of 5 bases from V and 8 bases from J, the junction contained 4 bases not matched to a gene. Per germline, CDR1 SEHNR and CDR2 FQNEAQ (reference sequence). In DNA, the CDR3 is TGTGCCAGCAGCCTAGGACAGGGAGGCTACACCTTC. It is translated as CASSLGQGGYTF.

This clone was counted a few times. The chain combines TRBV10-3 with TRBJ2-1; the match to TRBD1 covers 8 bases. The CDR3 has 12 residues. The junction had 2 bases not matched to a gene; V was cut back by 6 bases and J by 7 bases. Germline assignment: CDR1 ENHRY and CDR2 SYGVKD. CDR3: CAISTGGNEQFF. As DNA, the CDR3 is TGTGCCATCAGCACAGGGGGTAATGAGCAGTTCTTC.

This clone has only a few counts. This rearrangement joins TRBV29-1 to TRBJ2-7; 8 nucleotides align to TRBD1. The CDR3 totals 16 residues. V lost 0 bases to trimming and J lost 2 bases; unmatched junction nucleotides: 9. Germline V gene sequence: CDR1 SQVTM, CDR2 ANQGSEA. In nucleotides, the CDR3 is TGCAGCGTTGAAGATCGGAGCCAGGGGGCCCCCTACGAGCAGTACTTC. It specifies CSVEDRSQGAPYEQYF.

The V gene is TRBV2, the J gene TRBJ2-5; TRBD2 aligns across 7 bases. The CDR3 runs 15 residues. The ends lost 7 bases at V and 0 bases at J; junction bases unmatched: 8. Germline V gene sequence: CDR1 SNHLY, CDR2 FYNNEI. In DNA, the CDR3 is TGTGCCAGCACGGACTCGGGGACTAACCAAGAGACCCAGTACTTC. Protein: CASTDSGTNQETQYF. Together with reference TRBV2 and TRBJ2-5, the CDR3 gives the full variable domain: EPEVTQTPSHQVTQMGQEVILRCVPISNHLYFYWYRQILGQKVEFLVSFYNNEISEKSEIFDDQFSVERPDGSNFTLKIRSTKLEDSAMYFCASTDSGTNQETQYFGPGTRLLVL.

This clone appeared a few times. This sequence joins TRBV9 and TRBJ2-1, with D perhaps matching TRBD1 (7 bases). The V end was cut by 0 bases, the J end by 1 base, with 11 bases between. CDR1 SGDLS and CDR2 YYNGEE come from the germline V gene. CDR3 length: 16 amino acids. In nucleotides, the CDR3 is TGTGCCAGCAGCGTAGAGGGGGGACAGTCCTACAATGAGCAGTTCTTC. The encoded protein is CASSVEGGQSYNEQFF. Full variable domain (outside the CDR3, taken from reference TRBV9 and TRBJ2-1): DSGVTQTPKHLITATGQRVTLRCSPRSGDLSVYWYQQSLDQGLQFLIQYYNGEERAKGNILERFSAQQFPDLHSELNLSSLELGDSALYFCASSVEGGQSYNEQFFGPGTRLTVL.

The chain combines TRBV19 with TRBJ2-5; 10 nucleotides align to TRBD2. With V trimmed by 6 bases and J by 5 bases, 12 bases remained unmatched. This CDR3 has 16 amino acids. Germline V gives CDR1 LNHDA, CDR2 SQIVND (reference sequence). The CDR3: CASRELPGTSVETQYF. The CDR3 bases are TGTGCCAGTAGGGAACTTCCGGGGACTAGCGTCGAGACCCAGTACTTC.

This rearrangement joins TRBV11-2 to TRBJ1-6; no definite D call. The V gene's germline CDR1 is SGHAT and CDR2 FQNNGV. This CDR3 is 12 amino acids long. Trimming cost V 5 bases and J 9 bases, with 8 bases left between them. The CDR3 region has the DNA TGTGCCAGCAGCCCTACGGGTTCACCCCTCCACTTT. It is translated as CASSPTGSPLHF.

This clone appeared a few times. The chain recombines TRBV27 with TRBJ2-2; 10 nucleotides agree with TRBD2. J gave up 4 bases and V 3 bases, and 5 bases lay outside the gene matches. CDR1 is MNHEY, CDR2 SMNVEV, per germline (reference sequence). This CDR3 is built from 16 residues. The CDR3 reads CASSFLAGVVTGELFF. CDR3 sequence (DNA): TGTGCCAGCAGTTTTCTAGCGGGAGTCGTCACCGGGGAGCTGTTTTTT.

Points on this clone: One end of the junction varies from germline; a read error may be responsible. V is TRBV7-9 and J is TRBJ2-7; D possibly corresponds to TRBD2 (6 bases). Germline CDR1 reads SEHNR; CDR2 reads FQNEAQ (reference sequence). The CDR3 length is 11 residues. CDR3 amino acids: CASSIRGTLSF. CDR3 nucleotide sequence: TGTGCCAGCAGCATCCGGGGGACTCTTTCTTTC.

The chain combines TRBV6-6 with TRBJ1-5, with D perhaps TRBD1 (6 bases). Germline values: CDR1 MNHNY, CDR2 SVGAGI (reference sequence). The CDR3 loop spans 15 amino acids. V lost 6 bases, J lost 7 bases, and 19 bases lay in between. The CDR3 bases are TGTGCCAGCAGGTTGGATACAGGGAGCCTGCAGCCCCAGCATTTT. Amino acid sequence: CASRLDTGSLQPQHF.

This clone was detected only a few times. The chain couples TRBV28 to TRBJ2-7; D call uncertain. Looked up from germline, CDR1 is MDHEN and CDR2 is SYDVKM. Between the trimmed V and J ends, which lost 7 bases and 6 bases, there was a span of 13 bases. The CDR3 has 12 amino acids. The CDR3: CASTVIGGEQYF. The CDR3, as DNA: TGTGCCAGCACCGTGATAGGCGGCGAGCAGTACTTC. Full variable domain (rest looked up from reference TRBV28 and TRBJ2-7): DVKVTQSSRYLVKRTGEKVFLECVQDMDHENMFWYRQDPGLGLRLIYFSYDVKMKEKGDIPEGYSVSREKKERFSLILESASTNQTSMYLCASTVIGGEQYFGPGTRLTVT.

The sample holds a few counts of this clone. The chain couples TRBV28 to TRBJ2-5, with a possible D match to TRBD1 (5 bases). This CDR3 is 13 amino acids long. Per germline, CDR1 MDHEN and CDR2 SYDVKM. Trimming shortened V by 8 bases and J by 2 bases, and 12 bases separated the two germline ends. CDR3 DNA sequence: TGTGCCAGCCGAAAGGGGTTTCAAGAGACCCAGTACTTC. This gives the protein CASRKGFQETQYF.

In this sample, this clone turned up a few times. This chain uses TRBV7-9 with TRBJ1-2; possible D gene TRBD1, 5 bases. Germline lookup yields CDR1 SEHNR and CDR2 FQNEAQ (reference sequence). The V gene lost 5 bases and the J gene lost 4 bases, with 14 bases spanning the gap. This CDR3 comprises 14 residues. CDR3 loop: CASSPQGGSYGYTF. The CDR3, as DNA: TGTGCCAGCAGCCCCCAGGGCGGCAGCTATGGCTACACCTTC.

V usage is TRBV23-1 and J usage is TRBJ2-5; TRBD1 matches at 10 bases. TRBV23-1 is marked as an open reading frame, function uncertain. There are 22 residues in the CDR3. The V gene end was trimmed by 0 bases and the J gene end by 2 bases; junction bases not matched to a gene: 21. The CDR3 protein is CASSQSEVWPGQGPPGQETQYF. The CDR3 bases are TGCGCCAGCAGTCAATCAGAAGTGTGGCCGGGACAGGGGCCTCCCGGACAAGAGACCCAGTACTTC.

This chain joins TRBV5-1 and TRBJ2-1; 9 nucleotides match TRBD2. V gave up 0 bases and J gave up 4 bases; unmatched junction bases: 2. CDR1 and CDR2 (germline): SGHRS, YFSETQ. The CDR3 is 15 residues long. The CDR3 region has the DNA TGCGCCAGCAGCTTGGCAGCGGGGGGTTACAATGAGCAGTTCTTC. It specifies CASSLAAGGYNEQFF.

This clone was observed a few times. The chain has TRBV5-4 and TRBJ2-3; tentative D call: TRBD1 (6 bases). The CDR3 consists of 15 residues. V shed 5 bases and J shed 4 bases, with 17 bases lying between them. The V gene's germline CDR1 is SGHNT and CDR2 YYREEE (reference sequence). CDR3 nucleotides: TGTGCCAGCAGTCAACAGGGCCCTAAGGCAGATACGCAGTATTTT. Its protein is CASSQQGPKADTQYF.

The chain employs TRBV25-1 and TRBJ1-6, with 8 bases aligning to TRBD1. CDR1 is MGHDK, CDR2 SYGVNS, per germline. The CDR3 is 12 amino acids. Germline trimming cut 10 bases from V and 7 bases from J; bases unmatched to any gene: 3. In DNA, the CDR3 is TGTGCCACCCGACAGGGGAATTCACCCCTCCACTTT. Translation: CATRQGNSPLHF.

This clone has a handful of counts. The V gene is TRBV2, the J gene TRBJ2-1; D remains unclear. Germline V lookup: CDR1 SNHLY, CDR2 FYNNEI. V was shortened by 3 bases and J by 0 bases, with 6 bases between the two germline ends. There are 14 residues in the CDR3. CDR3 DNA sequence: TGTGCCAGCAGTGATCTCGGCTCCTACAATGAGCAGTTCTTC. Its protein is CASSDLGSYNEQFF.

The chain has TRBV10-3 and TRBJ2-5; weak D call: TRBD1 (5 bases). Deletions cut 4 bases from V and 11 bases from J, with 17 bases between. The germline CDR1 and CDR2 sequences are ENHRY and SYGVKD. CDR3 size: 13 residues. The DNA of the CDR3 is TGTGCCATCAGTGGGACCGAACAGGCGGAGCAGTACTTC. Its translation: CAISGTEQAEQYF.

This clone turned up a few times. The chain combines TRBV29-1 with TRBJ2-7; 11 bases match TRBD2. Trimming at V came to 6 bases and at J to 3 bases, leaving 4 bases not matched to a gene. Per germline, CDR1 SQVTM and CDR2 ANQGSEA. This CDR3 region has 13 residues. The chain's CDR3 is CSVLAGGLYEQYF. For the CDR3, the DNA is TGCAGCGTGTTAGCGGGGGGGCTCTACGAGCAGTACTTC.

In its sample, this clone was seen a few times. The chain combines TRBV28 with TRBJ1-2, with D unresolved. Trimming removed 1 base at V and 8 bases at J, with 11 bases between. CDR3 length equals 13 residues. Germline V gene sequence: CDR1 MDHEN, CDR2 SYDVKM. In nucleotides, the CDR3 is TGTGCCAGCAGTTTATTTGGAGGGTTGGGCTACACCTTC. Its translation is CASSLFGGLGYTF.

The V and J genes are TRBV7-8 and TRBJ1-2; 7 bases are shared with TRBD1. V shed 7 bases and J 5 bases; nucleotides not matched to a gene: 13. The CDR3 extends over 15 amino acids. Germline V gene data show CDR1 as SGHVS and CDR2 as FQNEAQ. CDR3 sequence: CASTEVRGQQYGYTF. CDR3 DNA sequence: TGTGCCAGCACCGAAGTTAGGGGGCAGCAGTATGGCTACACCTTC.

In regard to this clone: Within the sample, other DNA sequences also encode this same CDR3. The V call is TRBV7-2, the J call TRBJ2-3; D call uncertain. The ends were cut back, 5 bases at V and 4 bases at J, with 7 bases in the middle. From germline, CDR1 is SGHTA and CDR2 FQGNSA. The CDR3 totals 12 residues. CDR3 residues: CASSPTADTQYF. CDR3 bases: TGTGCCAGCAGCCCAACAGCAGATACGCAGTATTTT.

V and J are TRBV25-1 and TRBJ2-1, with TRBD1 matching 8 bases. With V trimmed by 3 bases and J by 0 bases, 10 bases remained unmatched. This CDR3 has 18 residues. Germline loops: CDR1 MGHDK, CDR2 SYGVNS. Here the CDR3 DNA reads TGTGCCAGCAGTGATCCGTGGGACAGGACCCTCTCCTACAATGAGCAGTTCTTC. It codes for CASSDPWDRTLSYNEQFF.

V and J are TRBV25-1 and TRBJ2-5, with D possibly matching TRBD2 (7 bases). Trimming cost V 3 bases and J 4 bases, with 15 bases left between them. The CDR3 totals 15 residues. CDR1 is MGHDK, CDR2 SYGVNS, per germline. CDR3: CASSDYRGAGETQYF. DNA for the CDR3: TGTGCCAGCAGTGATTACCGGGGGGCAGGAGAGACCCAGTACTTC.